The 19 T cell receptor beta chains in this list originate from one sample, sequenced in a study of radiotherapy plus CTLA-4 blockade in lung cancer (dated by TCRdb to the late 2010s). Preparation of the library involved the immunoSEQ multiplex PCR assay. As stored in TCRdb, this immuneACCESS dataset retains in-frame rearrangements with V and J assigned. A fraction of the clones does not appear; measured against another copy, unresolved V genes explain less than half of the discrepancy, and the remainder lacks a known reason. The sample data list 78,000 or so clones, and approximately 86% of these were observed just once. The ten largest clones take up around 1% of the sample. This specimen was peripheral blood, taken from a patient treated with radiotherapy plus ipilimumab. The receptors shown here come from a human donor with non-small cell lung cancer who had stable disease on radiotherapy plus ipilimumab.

The chain is built from TRBV7-2 and TRBJ2-2; 8 positions agree with TRBD1. The germline CDR1 and CDR2 sequences are SGHTA and FQGNSA. J gave up 5 bases and V 1 base, and 6 bases lay outside the gene matches. The CDR3 is made up of 16 amino acids. CDR3 sequence: CASSLDGTGQTGELFF. As DNA, the CDR3 is TGTGCCAGCAGCTTAGACGGGACAGGTCAAACCGGGGAGCTGTTTTTT.

The chain has TRBV2 and TRBJ1-5; D is unresolved. Per the germline V gene, CDR1 is SNHLY and CDR2 is FYNNEI. CDR3 length: 14 amino acids. The V end lost 4 bases, the J end lost 1 base, and 8 bases lay between the germline ends. The CDR3 loop is CASSVWESNQPQHF. The CDR3 DNA sequence: TGTGCCAGCAGTGTATGGGAAAGCAATCAGCCCCAGCATTTT.

This chain uses TRBV7-8 with TRBJ1-4; D is possibly TRBD1 (6 bases). The ends were cut back, 2 bases at V and 7 bases at J, with 14 bases in the middle. The CDR3 runs 15 residues. Germline loops: CDR1 SGHVS, CDR2 FQNEAQ. The CDR3 loop is CASSLREGHSEKLFF. CDR3 nucleotide sequence: TGTGCCAGCAGCTTACGGGAGGGACATTCTGAAAAACTGTTTTTT.

With respect to this clone: Sequence at one end of the junction differs from germline and may be a read error. V is TRBV10-3 and J is TRBJ2-7; TRBD1 matches 9 bases. Per the germline V gene, CDR1 is ENHRY and CDR2 is SYGVKD. The CDR3 runs 17 residues. The chain's CDR3 is CAISESSWTGEKQRLDF. For the CDR3, the DNA is TGTGCCATCAGTGAGTCTAGCTGGACAGGGGAGAAACAGAGGTTGGACTTC.

The chain couples TRBV4-1 to TRBJ2-1; the match to TRBD2 covers 7 bases. The germline gives CDR1 MGHRA, CDR2 YSYEKL. V lost 2 bases to trimming and J lost 2 bases; unmatched junction nucleotides: 6. This CDR3 is 16 amino acids long. The CDR3 loop is CASSQLLAGAYNEQFF. For the CDR3, the DNA is TGCGCCAGCAGCCAACTTCTGGCGGGAGCCTACAATGAGCAGTTCTTC.

The chain combines TRBV2 with TRBJ1-4; D is ambiguous. The CDR3 loop spans 16 amino acids. V lost 5 bases and J 0 bases, leaving 13 bases between the germline ends. Per the germline V gene, CDR1 is SNHLY and CDR2 is FYNNEI. The CDR3 DNA is TGTGCCAGCAGTCCAAGGTGGTTATCAACTAATGAAAAACTGTTTTTT. Its protein product is CASSPRWLSTNEKLFF. The complete variable domain, with remaining parts taken from reference TRBV2 and TRBJ1-4, reads EPEVTQTPSHQVTQMGQEVILRCVPISNHLYFYWYRQILGQKVEFLVSFYNNEISEKSEIFDDQFSVERPDGSNFTLKIRSTKLEDSAMYFCASSPRWLSTNEKLFFGSGTQLSVL.

This sequence joins TRBV27 and TRBJ2-3; the match to TRBD2 covers 14 bases. Looked up from germline, CDR1 is MNHEY and CDR2 is SMNVEV (reference sequence). Trimming at V came to 5 bases and at J to 4 bases, leaving 5 bases not matched to a gene. The CDR3 contains 16 residues. This CDR3 reads CASSPAGLAGADTQYF. The DNA of the CDR3 is TGTGCCAGCAGTCCCGCGGGACTAGCGGGAGCAGATACGCAGTATTTT.

This chain links TRBV7-2 with TRBJ2-3, with 7 positions matching TRBD2. J gave up 2 bases and V 2 bases, and 7 bases lay outside the gene matches. The CDR3 has 16 residues. Germline V lookup: CDR1 SGHTA, CDR2 FQGNSA. The CDR3 DNA is TGTGCCAGCAGCTTAACTTTGGGGGGGTCCACAGATACGCAGTATTTT. Encoded protein: CASSLTLGGSTDTQYF.

This rearrangement joins TRBV19 to TRBJ1-4, with a weak D call TRBD1 (6 bases). Germline values: CDR1 LNHDA, CDR2 SQIVND (reference sequence). This CDR3 has 14 amino acids. Trimming took off 8 bases at V and 5 bases at J, with 15 bases between the two ends. In DNA form, the CDR3 reads TGTGCCAGTCGAGGACAGCGAACGAATGAAAAACTGTTTTTT. Translating it yields CASRGQRTNEKLFF.

The chain uses TRBV4-1 and TRBJ1-1; no reliable D call. Germline V gene lookup returns CDR1 MGHRA and CDR2 YSYEKL. There are 18 residues in the CDR3. V shed 0 bases and J shed 0 bases, with 17 bases lying between them. CDR3 amino acids: CASSQDEDPLRVNTEAFF. The CDR3, as DNA: TGCGCCAGCAGCCAAGATGAGGATCCGCTAAGGGTGAACACTGAAGCTTTCTTT.

The chain carries TRBV28 and TRBJ2-3; tentatively, D is TRBD1 or TRBD2 (6 bases each). The CDR3 contains 14 residues. Between the trimmed V and J ends, which lost 7 bases and 4 bases, there was a span of 15 bases. Germline V gene sequence: CDR1 MDHEN, CDR2 SYDVKM. CDR3 in amino acids: CASTLGGQPDTQYF. DNA of the CDR3: TGTGCCAGCACCCTGGGGGGCCAGCCAGATACGCAGTATTTT. The whole variable domain, filled in from reference TRBV28 and TRBJ2-3, reads DVKVTQSSRYLVKRTGEKVFLECVQDMDHENMFWYRQDPGLGLRLIYFSYDVKMKEKGDIPEGYSVSREKKERFSLILESASTNQTSMYLCASTLGGQPDTQYFGPGTRLTVL.

This chain uses TRBV9 with TRBJ2-3, with 8 bases aligning to TRBD2. Trimming at V came to 1 base and at J to 3 bases, leaving 4 bases not matched to a gene. The germline CDR1 and CDR2 sequences are SGDLS and YYNGEE. The CDR3 is 15 amino acids. CDR3 loop: CASSVTGGPTDTQYF. The CDR3 DNA reads TGTGCCAGCAGCGTAACGGGGGGGCCGACAGATACGCAGTATTTT.

The rearrangement joins TRBV5-1 to TRBJ1-1; D is undetermined. The CDR3 has 17 residues. V dropped 4 bases and J dropped 5 bases, with 24 bases sitting between them. The V gene's germline CDR1 is SGHRS and CDR2 YFSETQ. The CDR3, as DNA: TGCGCCAGCAGCGTGTCACCCATCGGCCTGTCGAGAACTGAAGCTTTCTTT. The encoded protein is CASSVSPIGLSRTEAFF.

This clone showed up just once. This rearrangement joins TRBV9 to TRBJ2-5; TRBD1 or TRBD2 may be the D gene (5 bases each). This CDR3 region has 15 residues. Trimming cost V 4 bases and J 1 base, with 14 bases left between them. From germline, CDR1 is SGDLS and CDR2 YYNGEE. The CDR3 region is CASSPLGALQETQYF. The CDR3 region has the DNA TGTGCCAGCAGCCCTCTCGGGGCCCTCCAAGAGACCCAGTACTTC.

The V gene is TRBV6-1, the J gene TRBJ1-4; a weak D match, TRBD1 (6 bases). The CDR3 sequence is 14 residues long. V shed 4 bases and J shed 7 bases, with 13 bases lying between them. From germline, CDR1 is MNHNS and CDR2 SASEGT. The CDR3 DNA reads TGTGCCAGCAGTGCGACGGGAGGGGGTGAAAAACTGTTTTTT. Encoded protein: CASSATGGGEKLFF.

The CDR3 DNA is TGTGCCATTGGGACAGGGGGCAAGGGCGAGCAGTACTTC. Protein: CAIGTGGKGEQYF. The V and J genes are TRBV10-3 and TRBJ2-7; the match to TRBD1 covers 12 bases. This CDR3 region has 13 residues. After removal of 9 bases from V and 6 bases from J, the junction contained 6 bases not matched to a gene. The germline gives CDR1 ENHRY, CDR2 SYGVKD.

The gene calls are TRBV7-9 and TRBJ2-5; D call uncertain. Germline CDR1 SEHNR, CDR2 FQNEAQ (reference sequence). The CDR3 has 14 residues. V lost 5 bases, J lost 11 bases, and 21 bases lay in between. The CDR3 here is CASSPPAAVGEQYF. CDR3 DNA sequence: TGTGCCAGCAGCCCTCCCGCTGCGGTTGGAGAGCAGTACTTC.

The chain carries TRBV2 and TRBJ1-1; D remains unclear. The CDR3 has 13 amino acids. Per the germline V gene, CDR1 is SNHLY and CDR2 is FYNNEI. Trimming took 4 bases from V and 3 from J, leaving 9 bases between them. The CDR3 nucleotides are TGTGCCAGCAGTGTTCGGGCGGACACTGAAGCTTTCTTT. Its protein is CASSVRADTEAFF. The whole variable domain, remainder taken from reference TRBV2 and TRBJ1-1, is EPEVTQTPSHQVTQMGQEVILRCVPISNHLYFYWYRQILGQKVEFLVSFYNNEISEKSEIFDDQFSVERPDGSNFTLKIRSTKLEDSAMYFCASSVRADTEAFFGQGTRLTVV.

The chain recombines TRBV30 with TRBJ2-7; 8 nucleotides line up with TRBD1. V lost 3 bases, J lost 2 bases, and 6 bases stayed unmatched. From germline, CDR1 is GTSNPN and CDR2 SVGIG (reference sequence). The CDR3 sequence is 14 residues long. CDR3 DNA: TGTGCCTGGAGAAACAGGGGGAGAACCTACGAGCAGTACTTC. Amino acid sequence: CAWRNRGRTYEQYF. Full variable domain (remainder filled in from reference TRBV30 and TRBJ2-7): SQTIHQWPATLVQPVGSPLSLECTVEGTSNPNLYWYRQAAGRGLQLLFYSVGIGQISSEVPQNLSASRPQDRQFILSSKKLLLSDSGFYLCAWRNRGRTYEQYFGPGTRLTVT.